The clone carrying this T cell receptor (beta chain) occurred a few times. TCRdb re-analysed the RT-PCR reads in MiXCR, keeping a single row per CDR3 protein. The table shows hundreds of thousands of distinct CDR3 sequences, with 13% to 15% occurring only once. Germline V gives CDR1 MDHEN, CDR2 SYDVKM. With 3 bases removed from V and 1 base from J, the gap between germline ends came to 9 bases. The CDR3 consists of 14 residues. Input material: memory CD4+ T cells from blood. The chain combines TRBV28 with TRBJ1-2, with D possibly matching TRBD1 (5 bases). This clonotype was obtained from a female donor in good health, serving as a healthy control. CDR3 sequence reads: CASSFGGYNYGYTF. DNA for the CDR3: TGTGCCAGCAGTTTCGGGGGTTATAACTATGGCTACACCTTC.